The present T cell receptor (beta chain) was sequenced within a study of cytomegalovirus exposure and HLA in healthy donors. Study-level findings and limits: In a later analysis, across HLA loci, associated TCR counts were highest for DRB1, lowest for HLA-C. Within the data, a cluster of highly shared sequence variants was likely a sequencing artifact. Several top significant clusters appeared, in a later analysis, to be linked to common viral pathogens. Later analysis associated a missense DCLRE1C variant with TCR beta V- and J-gene trimming.

The PCR had 60 Vbeta and 13 Jbeta primers. TCRdb keeps only in-frame clones here, not all; method: immunoSEQ multiplex PCR. The table shows 130,000 to 150,000 clones, with over 55% occurring only once. V dropped 0 bases and J dropped 8; count of bases not matched to a gene: 8. This CDR3 comprises 17 residues. Germline assignment: CDR1 SGHTA and CDR2 FQGNSA. Comments on this clone: No antigen is known for it.

This chain uses TRBV7-2 with TRBJ1-3, with 12 bases identical to TRBD1. This clonotype was obtained from a man aged 40-49 years in good health and CMV-seronegative. What was sequenced was PBMCs. This CDR3 is CASSLAPRDRGLDTIYF. The CDR3 DNA sequence: TGTGCCAGCAGCTTAGCGCCCAGGGACAGGGGGCTAGACACCATATATTTT.